The source of this TCR beta chain is a study of shared clonotypes between healthy human individuals. Genomic DNA per cell subset filled all wells of several immunoSEQ plates. The assay was immunoSEQ multiplex PCR, and TCRdb's table has in-frame clones only and misses some. The sample shows 950,000 to 1,300,000 clones, around 74% of them seen only once. For this clone: No antigen is known for it.

Trimming at V came to 11 bases and at J to 0 bases, leaving 6 bases not matched to a gene. The CDR3 covers 14 residues. CDR1 is SGHVS, CDR2 FQNEAQ, per germline. Whole-study results and caveats: Sequencing depth was a factor that was expected to affect clonotype sharing among donors. In the sorted subsets, rarefaction showed sequencing was incomplete despite large depth.

The chain has TRBV7-8 and TRBJ2-3, with TRBD2 matching over 9 bases. Sequenced sample: memory CD4+ T cells sorted from blood. Subset specified: CD45RA-negative fraction. The sequence was obtained from a man aged 18 to 30 in good health. CDR3 protein: CAGGAGGSTDTQYF. In nucleotides, the CDR3 is TGTGCCGGCGGGGCGGGGGGGAGCACAGATACGCAGTATTTT. Filled out from reference TRBV7-8 and TRBJ2-3, the complete variable domain reads GAGVSQSPRYKVAKRGQDVALRCDPISGHVSLFWYQQALGQGPEFLTYFQNEAQLDKSGLPSDRFFAERPEGSVSTLKIQRTQQEDSAVYLCAGGAGGSTDTQYFGPGTRLTVL.